This TCR beta chain was recovered during a study of blood T cell repertoires in COVID-19. Study overall: Whether acute or convalescent, the COVID-19 samples came from the United States, Italy and Spain.

This table comes from immunoSEQ multiplex PCR, and its TCRdb copy is limited to in-frame clones, with some not included. The sample consists of tens of thousands of clones, approximately 84% of them appearing once. In germline, CDR1 is MNHEY, CDR2 SVGAGI. This CDR3 has 12 amino acids. V lost 6 bases and J lost 4, with 10 bases in between. The V gene is TRBV6-5, the J gene TRBJ2-7; no definite D call. The sample comprised peripheral blood. This clonotype originated in a man aged 65 to 85 with acute or convalescent COVID-19. As DNA, the CDR3 is TGTGCCAGCAGCAGCGATGTTTACGAGCAGTACTTC. Protein product: CASSSDVYEQYF.